The rows below give T cell receptor beta chains drawn from one sample of a study of T cells in Graves' hyperthyroidism and ophthalmopathy. TCRdb re-derived calls from the multiplex PCR reads in MiXCR, one entry per CDR3 protein. The sample lists around 290,000 distinct CDR3 sequences; roughly 13% were seen once. Sample: blood. These receptors all stem from a woman between 40 and 50 years old with Graves' hyperthyroidism. CDR3s include the opening cysteine and the closing phenylalanine or tryptophan. The D gene is left open where the match is weak. Size values are once, few and many counts, or a class for expanded clones, and some rows have none.

TRBJ2-7	14	many	TRBV6-1	-	TGTGCCAGCAGTGAACAACAGGGTTCCTACGAGCAGTACTTC	CASSEQQGSYEQYF
TRBJ2-1	15	few	TRBV19	TRBD2	TGTGCCAGTAGTATCTGGGGGGGGAGATTTAATGAGCAGTTCTTC	CASSIWGGRFNEQFF
TRBJ2-5	15	many	TRBV7-6	TRBD2	TGTGCCAGCAGCCGTAGACTAGCGGGAGAAGAGACCCAGTACTTC	CASSRRLAGEETQYF
TRBJ2-5	12	many	TRBV7-9	-	TGTGCCAGCAGCTCCATAGGGGAGACCCAGTACTTC	CASSSIGETQYF
TRBJ2-3	17	few	TRBV28	-	TGTGCCAGCAGTTTCTCGGTTGTGGGATCTGGCACAGATACGCAGTATTTT	CASSFSVVGSGTDTQYF
TRBJ1-6	14	-	TRBV30	TRBD1	TGTGCCTGGGGCCGGGACAGGGGTAATTCACCCCTCCACTTT	CAWGRDRGNSPLHF
TRBJ2-1	13	many	TRBV24-1	-	TGTGCCACCAGTGACGCCTCCTACAATGAGCAGTTCTTC	CATSDASYNEQFF
TRBJ1-3	13	many	TRBV6-1	-	TGTGCCGGAGGGATAGGGTCTGGAAACACCATATATTTT	CAGGIGSGNTIYF
TRBJ2-3	14	many	TRBV5-4	TRBD2	TGTGCCAGCAGCCTAGCGGGAGAAACAGATACGCAGTATTTT	CASSLAGETDTQYF
TRBJ1-3	16	many	TRBV7-2	-	TGTGCCAGCAGCTTAGTAGGGGGACTGTCTGGAAACACCATATATTTT	CASSLVGGLSGNTIYF
TRBJ1-2	14	many	TRBV5-6	-	TGTGCCAGCAGCTTGACAGGGAGAAGGTATGGCTACACCTTC	CASSLTGRRYGYTF
TRBJ1-1	14	few	TRBV20-1	-	TGCAGTGCTAGACCTGGGCCGACGAACACTGAAGCTTTCTTT	CSARPGPTNTEAFF
TRBJ1-5	17	-	TRBV28	TRBD1	TGTGCCAGCAGTTTAAGCCGGGACAGGGGACGAAAGCAGCCCCAGCATTTT	CASSLSRDRGRKQPQHF
TRBJ2-3	12	many	TRBV2	-	TGTGCCAGCAGTTTCAGCACAGATACGCAGTATTTT	CASSFSTDTQYF
TRBJ2-5	16	-	TRBV5-6	TRBD2	TGTGCCAGCAGCAAACTAGCGGGAAGGGACCAAGAGACCCAGTACTTC	CASSKLAGRDQETQYF
TRBJ1-1	15	-	TRBV5-4	-	TGTGCCAGCAGCCCCCCAGGGGAACGGAACACTGAAGCTTTCTTT	CASSPPGERNTEAFF
TRBJ2-1	16	-	TRBV7-2	TRBD2	TGTGCCAGCAGCTCACTCGGGACTAGCGGGAGAAATGAGCAGTTCTTC	CASSSLGTSGRNEQFF
TRBJ2-1	13	many	TRBV6-1	-	TGTGCCAGCAGTCTCCACATTGGCCATGAGCAGTTCTTC	CASSLHIGHEQFF
TRBJ1-1	12	many	TRBV30	TRBD1	TGTGCCTGGAAGCCAGGGGGGACTGAAGCTTTCTTT	CAWKPGGTEAFF
TRBJ2-4	13	many	TRBV27	-	TGTGCCAGCAGTTTACAGGGCGGAAACATTCAGTACTTC	CASSLQGGNIQYF
TRBJ1-3	15	-	TRBV19	-	TGTGCCAGTAGTACCAACGGTGACTCTGGAAACACCATATATTTT	CASSTNGDSGNTIYF
TRBJ2-1	17	many	TRBV27	-	TGTGCCAGCAGTCCCCCCCCCGAAGCTCTATCCTACAATGAGCAGTTCTTC	CASSPPPEALSYNEQFF
TRBJ1-1	14	-	TRBV20-1	TRBD1	TGCAGTGCTAGTGGACAGGGGTTGCGCACTGAAGCTTTCTTT	CSASGQGLRTEAFF
TRBJ1-2	14	-	TRBV5-5	-	TGTGCCAGCAGCTTGCCGCAGGCTAACTATGGCTACACCTTC	CASSLPQANYGYTF
TRBJ2-1	14	many	TRBV11-3	-	TGTGCCAGCAGCTGGGCTAATTGGTACAATGAGCAGTTCTTC	CASSWANWYNEQFF
TRBJ2-1	13	many	TRBV30	TRBD2	TGTGCCTGGGCCCGGGGGGGAGGCAATGAGCAGTTCTTC	CAWARGGGNEQFF